Listed below are T cell receptor beta chains from one sample, sequenced in a study of regulatory T cells in long-lasting Graves disease. TCRdb used MiXCR to reprocess the multiplex PCR reads, holding one entry per CDR3 protein. This table holds some 500,000 distinct CDR3 sequences, about 16% found once. The sample was also reused in another study, on T cells in Graves' hyperthyroidism and ophthalmopathy.

The material was peripheral blood mononuclear cells (PBMCs), obtained at new diagnosis, from a patient treated with antithyroid drugs. The source of these receptors is a middle-aged woman with Graves disease. The CDR3 runs from the conserved cysteine through the conserved F or W. The order of the fields is V gene, J gene, clone size, D gene, CDR3 DNA, CDR3 protein. A D gene is named only where the DNA matches it firmly. For some rows the clone size is stated as once, few or many, or as a class when expanded; others skip it.

TRBV24-1	TRBJ2-2	.	.	TGTGCCACCAGTCTCGGGGGGCCGAACACCGGGGAGCTGTTTTTT	CATSLGGPNTGELFF
TRBV4-1	TRBJ1-2	few	TRBD1	TGCGCCAGCAGCCAAGATCAATCGACAGGGATCTATGGCTACACCTTC	CASSQDQSTGIYGYTF
TRBV6-4	TRBJ1-5	.	.	TGTGCCAGCAGTCCAGCCTGGGGGGATCAGCCCCAGCATTTT	CASSPAWGDQPQHF
TRBV3-1	TRBJ2-7	.	TRBD2	TGTGCCAGCAGCCATCTGACTAGCGGGAAGATCGAGCAGTACTTC	CASSHLTSGKIEQYF
TRBV19	TRBJ1-5	.	.	TGTGCCAGTAGTATAGTACAGGACGAAAAGCCCCAGCATTTT	CASSIVQDEKPQHF
TRBV20-1	TRBJ2-7	few	.	TGCAGTGATACACTCGACAAGACCTACGAGCAGTACTTC	CSDTLDKTYEQYF
TRBV12-3/TRBV12-4	TRBJ1-5	many	.	TGTGCCAGCAGTTTAGGGAAACGGGGTGACCAGCCCCAGCATTTT	CASSLGKRGDQPQHF
TRBV2	TRBJ1-2	many	.	TGTGCCAGCAGTGTCGCCAGCAATAGCTATGGCTACACCTTC	CASSVASNSYGYTF
TRBV2	TRBJ2-5	.	.	TGTGCCAGCAGTGTGTCCTCTACCTCTCGGGAGACCCAGTACTTC	CASSVSSTSRETQYF
TRBV9	TRBJ2-2	.	.	TGTGCCAGCAGCAGACGAGGGGGGCCTAAGACCGGGGAGCTGTTTTTT	CASSRRGGPKTGELFF
TRBV10-2	TRBJ2-5	many	TRBD2	TGCGCCAGCAGTGACCTGGGTAGCGGGGGATCGGAGACCCAGTACTTC	CASSDLGSGGSETQYF
TRBV9	TRBJ1-1	many	.	TGTGCCAGCAGCGTAGGACCCGGGGGGGCTGAAGCTTTCTTT	CASSVGPGGAEAFF
TRBV3-1	TRBJ2-6	many	.	TGTGCCAGCAGCCAAGAAAGGAACTCTGGGGCCAACGTCCTGACTTTC	CASSQERNSGANVLTF
TRBV3-1	TRBJ2-5	many	.	TGTGCCAGCAGCTCGGCGGAGGGGCTGGAGACCCAGTACTTC	CASSSAEGLETQYF
TRBV13	TRBJ2-3	many	TRBD2	TGTGCCAGCAGAGCCGCGGGGGTAGATACGCAGTATTTT	CASRAAGVDTQYF
TRBV20-1	TRBJ1-2	many	TRBD1	TGCAGTGCTAGAGATGCCGGGACAGGGGCTAGGAACTATGGCTACACCTTC	CSARDAGTGARNYGYTF
TRBV18	TRBJ2-2	many	.	TGTGCCAGCTCTCCTCTTCGAGACGCGAACACCGGGGAGCTGTTTTTT	CASSPLRDANTGELFF
TRBV7-9	TRBJ1-1	few	.	TGTGCCAGCAGCTCGGCCACTGAAGCTTTCTTT	CASSSATEAFF
TRBV5-1	TRBJ2-5	many	TRBD2	TGCGCCAGCAGCCCTGGACTAGCGGGGGCCGTGTACCAAGAGACCCAGTACTTC	CASSPGLAGAVYQETQYF
TRBV19	TRBJ1-1	many	TRBD1	TGTGCCAGTAGTTTTGGACAGGGGATGAACACTGAAGCTTTCTTT	CASSFGQGMNTEAFF
TRBV6-1	TRBJ2-1	many	.	TGTGCCAGCACCAGGGACCGGTACTCCTACAATGAGCAGTTCTTC	CASTRDRYSYNEQFF
TRBV5-1	TRBJ1-4	many	.	TGCGCCAGCCTATCCGGAGGAAAAGGTGAAAAACTGTTTTTT	CASLSGGKGEKLFF
TRBV3-1	TRBJ2-5	many	TRBD2	TGTGCCAGCAACCAGATTAGCGGGGGGAGAGAAGAGACCCAGTACTTC	CASNQISGGREETQYF
TRBV13	TRBJ2-6	.	TRBD1	TGTGCCAGCAGCTTTAGACAGGGGACCGTCTCTGGGGCCAACGTCCTGACTTTC	CASSFRQGTVSGANVLTF
TRBV29-1	TRBJ2-3	many	TRBD2	TGCAGCGTTGTAGCGGGGGCGGGGGATACGCAGTATTTT	CSVVAGAGDTQYF
TRBV10-3	TRBJ1-1	many	.	TGTGCCATCAGTGAGTCAGCCTGGAACACTGAAGCTTTCTTT	CAISESAWNTEAFF
TRBV20-1	TRBJ2-1	few	TRBD1	TGCAGTGCACGACCCGGGACAGGCCCCTACAATGAGCAGTTCTTC	CSARPGTGPYNEQFF
TRBV7-9	TRBJ2-1	many	.	TGTGCCAGCAGCTTAGACGTCAATGAGCAGTTCTTC	CASSLDVNEQFF
TRBV18	TRBJ1-1	.	.	TGTGCCAGCTCCCCCCGGGAGTCCATGAACACTGAAGCTTTCTTT	CASSPRESMNTEAFF
TRBV11-2	TRBJ2-3	many	.	TGTGCCAGCAGCTTACTAACCGGATCCCCAGCAGATACGCAGTATTTT	CASSLLTGSPADTQYF
TRBV6-1	TRBJ1-4	many	.	TGTGCCAGCACTTCCGGGACAAGTAATGAAAAACTGTTTTTT	CASTSGTSNEKLFF
TRBV12-3/TRBV12-4	TRBJ1-5	few	.	TGTGCCAGCAGTTTAATGGACGGGCAGCCCCAGCATTTT	CASSLMDGQPQHF
TRBV12-3/TRBV12-4	TRBJ1-4	few	.	TGTGCCAGCAGCGGTGGGGGCAGGGAAAAACTGTTTTTT	CASSGGGREKLFF
TRBV19	TRBJ1-1	many	TRBD1	TGTGCCAGTAGTCCCCTCCGGGGACAGATTGACACTGAAGCTTTCTTT	CASSPLRGQIDTEAFF
TRBV4-1	TRBJ1-1	many	.	TGCGCCAGCAGCCAAGGCCCCAATAGCCTAGGCACTGAAGCTTTCTTT	CASSQGPNSLGTEAFF
TRBV7-6	TRBJ1-5	few	.	TGTGCCAGCAGCTTAGGGCCAGCCTCCAATCAGCCCCAGCATTTT	CASSLGPASNQPQHF
TRBV7-2	TRBJ2-7	few	.	TGTGCCAGCAGCTTTGCGAGGGTCTACGAGCAGTACTTC	CASSFARVYEQYF
TRBV2	TRBJ1-2	many	TRBD1	TGTGCCAGCAGAGGCACGACAGGGGGCTATGGCTACACCTTC	CASRGTTGGYGYTF
TRBV5-1	TRBJ2-2	.	.	TGCGCCAGCAGCTTGTCATGGGATTCCACCGGGGAGCTGTTTTTT	CASSLSWDSTGELFF
TRBV7-8	TRBJ1-6	many	TRBD1	TGTGCCAGCAGCTTAGTGGGGACAGTACCAAATTCACCCCTCCACTTT	CASSLVGTVPNSPLHF
TRBV7-9	TRBJ1-2	.	.	TGTGCCAGCAAGGGGGGGTCGGACTATGGCTACACCTTC	CASKGGSDYGYTF
TRBV3-1	TRBJ1-1	many	.	TGTGCCAGCAGCCAAGATGGGACTCGCTCGAACACTGAAGCTTTCTTT	CASSQDGTRSNTEAFF
TRBV12-3/TRBV12-4	TRBJ2-7	many	.	TGTGCCAGCAGTTTTCTGGGGCTAGTCCACGAGCAGTACTTC	CASSFLGLVHEQYF
TRBV6-5	TRBJ1-6	.	.	TGTGCCAGCAGTTACTCTTTCCGCGTGTCCCATAATTCACCCCTCCACTTT	CASSYSFRVSHNSPLHF
TRBV19	TRBJ2-7	few	.	TGTGCCAGTAGTACCACGGCAGCCAGTGAAGGCTACGAGCAGTACTTC	CASSTTAASEGYEQYF
TRBV5-6	TRBJ2-3	many	TRBD2	TGTGCCAGCAGCTTGAGCTCGCGACTAGCGGGGGGAAACACAGATACGCAGTATTTT	CASSLSSRLAGGNTDTQYF
TRBV12-3/TRBV12-4	TRBJ2-2	.	TRBD2	TGTGCCAGCAGTTCCCCACCTAGCGGGGGGAACACCGGGGAGCTGTTTTTT	CASSSPPSGGNTGELFF
TRBV10-1	TRBJ2-7	.	.	TGCGCCAGCAGTGAGGGCTGGGGTTCCTACGAGCAGTACTTC	CASSEGWGSYEQYF
TRBV5-6	TRBJ2-5	many	.	TGTGCCAGCAGCTTGGGGGTAACGGGATTGACCCAGTACTTC	CASSLGVTGLTQYF
TRBV7-2	TRBJ1-2	many	.	TGTGCCAGCAGCTTAGCTACAGCGGGAGGAAACTATGGCTACACCTTC	CASSLATAGGNYGYTF
TRBV28	TRBJ2-1	few	TRBD2	TGTGCCAGCTTGGAAGCGGGGGGTGAGGGGGAGCAGTTCTTC	CASLEAGGEGEQFF
TRBV4-1	TRBJ2-2	.	.	TGCGCCAGCAGCCCCTTGGGGGGGGGCTCCAGGGAGCTGTTTTTT	CASSPLGGGSRELFF
TRBV9	TRBJ1-3	.	.	TGTGCCAGCAGCGTAGATTTCTCTGGAAACACCATATATTTT	CASSVDFSGNTIYF
TRBV29-1	TRBJ2-3	few	TRBD1	TGCAGCGTTGTAAGGGGGCAAGATACGCAGTATTTT	CSVVRGQDTQYF
TRBV30	TRBJ2-2	few	.	TGTGCCTGGAGTGTACAACTGGTTCCGAACACCGGGGAGCTGTTTTTT	CAWSVQLVPNTGELFF